Listed below are T cell receptor beta chains from one sample, sequenced in a study of molecular identifiers for immune sequencing clone quantification. MiXCR, applied by TCRdb to the PCR reads, yields one record per CDR3 protein. The data show hundreds of thousands of distinct CDR3 sequences, about 20% seen once. The sequenced material came from naive CD8+ T cells from blood, with Jurkat cell RNA spiked in. The receptors here all came from a human donor in good health. Some libraries in this study had Jurkat cell RNA spiked in. The CDR3 runs from the conserved cysteine through the conserved F or W. A D gene is named only where the DNA matches it firmly. Clone size is stated in some rows and not others, as once, few, many or a class when expanded.

J gene	D gene	V gene	clone size	CDR3 DNA	CDR3 protein
TRBJ1-5	TRBD1	TRBV4-1	few	TGCGCCAGCAGCCAAGATGCAGGGGGGGGAATAGCCTGGGGACCCCAGCATTTT	CASSQDAGGGIAWGPQHF
TRBJ1-5	.	TRBV9	many	TGTGCCAGCAGCGGATTGGGCAGTCAGCCCCAGCATTTT	CASSGLGSQPQHF
TRBJ2-7	.	TRBV6-2/TRBV6-3	.	TGTGCCAGCAGCGCTCCCGCAGAAGGGATCTCCTACGAGCAGTACTTC	CASSAPAEGISYEQYF
TRBJ1-5	TRBD1	TRBV27	many	TGTGCCAGCAGTTTATTTCAGGGGGGTGAGCAGCCCCAGCATTTT	CASSLFQGGEQPQHF
TRBJ1-1	TRBD1	TRBV3-1	many	TGTGCCAGCAGCCCAACAGGGGACACTGAAGCTTTCTTT	CASSPTGDTEAFF
TRBJ1-6	TRBD1	TRBV11-2	.	TGTGCCAGCAGCTCCGGGACAGGCCTTTCACCCCTCCACTTT	CASSSGTGLSPLHF
TRBJ2-2	.	TRBV2	many	TGTGCCAGCACCAGATCGAACACCGGGGAGCTGTTTTTT	CASTRSNTGELFF
TRBJ1-1	TRBD1	TRBV5-4	many	TGTGCCAGCAGCTTCTGGACAGGGGCAGAAGCTTTCTTT	CASSFWTGAEAFF
TRBJ2-2	.	TRBV6-2/TRBV6-3	many	TGTGCCAGCAGTTACCAGGGAGGCGGGTTGAACACCGGGGAGCTGTTTTTT	CASSYQGGGLNTGELFF
TRBJ2-2	.	TRBV6-5	.	TGTGCCAGCAGTTACCATAGGGAGAACACCGGGGAGCTGTTTTTT	CASSYHRENTGELFF
TRBJ2-7	.	TRBV5-1	.	TGCGCCAGCAGCTTAATACAGAACTTCCCCTACGAGCAGTACTTC	CASSLIQNFPYEQYF
TRBJ2-1	.	TRBV24-1	few	TGTGCCACCAGTGGTGGAGGGGAGGATGAGCAGTTCTTC	CATSGGGEDEQFF
TRBJ2-7	TRBD1	TRBV12-3/TRBV12-4	.	TGTGCCAGCAGTGAACGCGGGACAGGGGGCTCCTACGAGCAGTACTTC	CASSERGTGGSYEQYF
TRBJ2-2	.	TRBV11-3	.	TGTGCCAGCAGCCCCTTCACGGGGGCCGGGGAGCTGTTTTTT	CASSPFTGAGELFF
TRBJ1-2	TRBD1	TRBV6-9	.	TGTGCCAGCAGCGTGCAGGGGGAGGAATATGGCTACACCTTC	CASSVQGEEYGYTF
TRBJ2-7	TRBD2	TRBV13	.	TGTGCCAGCAGCTCGACTAGCGGGAGATACAGCGAGCAGTACTTC	CASSSTSGRYSEQYF
TRBJ2-7	.	TRBV21-1	.	TGTGCCAGCAGCAAGAGGACTACGAGTCCGTCCTCGGTAGGCGAGCAGTACTTC	CASSKRTTSPSSVGEQYF
TRBJ2-7	.	TRBV27	once	TGTGCCAGCAGTATGGCGGACACCCTTCCCGGCTACGAGCAGTACTTC	CASSMADTLPGYEQYF
TRBJ1-1	.	TRBV4-2	few	TGTGCCAGCAGCCAAGAAGTCTTCAAAACTGAAGCTTTCTTT	CASSQEVFKTEAFF
TRBJ2-3	.	TRBV7-8	many	TGTGCCAGCAGCCCTCTTAAGGGGGACTACTTCACAGATACGCAGTATTTT	CASSPLKGDYFTDTQYF
TRBJ2-2	TRBD1	TRBV7-9	.	TGTGCCAGCAGCCCAGGACAGGGGGCTCGTACCGGGGAGCTGTTTTTT	CASSPGQGARTGELFF
TRBJ2-3	TRBD2	TRBV4-3	.	TGCGCCAGCAGCCAAGAATTACGACTAGCGGGCGCAGATACGCAGTATTTT	CASSQELRLAGADTQYF
TRBJ2-3	.	TRBV27	.	TGTGCCAGCAGTCGCGGGGGCACTCGGCCAGATACGCAGTATTTT	CASSRGGTRPDTQYF
TRBJ2-3	.	TRBV30	many	TGTGCCTGGAGTGTACACCTGGGGACAGATACGCAGTATTTT	CAWSVHLGTDTQYF
TRBJ2-1	TRBD1	TRBV5-1	many	TGCGCCAGCAGCTTGGGACAGGGGGCGCTTATCTATGAGCAGTTCTTC	CASSLGQGALIYEQFF
TRBJ2-7	.	TRBV2	few	TGTGCCAGCCGTCAAACGGGGCAGGGGAACGAGCAGTACTTC	CASRQTGQGNEQYF
TRBJ2-2	.	TRBV12-3/TRBV12-4	.	TGTACCAGCAGTTTAGAGAAGGAGGGGGCGCTGGGCGGGGAGCTGTTTTTT	CTSSLEKEGALGGELFF
TRBJ2-7	.	TRBV20-1	many	TGCAGTGCTAGACCCGGGATACTCTCCTACGAGCAGTACTTC	CSARPGILSYEQYF
TRBJ1-1	.	TRBV6-6	few	TGTGCCAGCATTTTCCCGGACAAGAACACTGAAGCTTTCTTT	CASIFPDKNTEAFF
TRBJ2-3	.	TRBV7-9	many	TGTGCCAGCAGCACCCCCCTACGGGTGGGAGGCGCGGATACGCAGTATTTT	CASSTPLRVGGADTQYF
TRBJ2-7	.	TRBV13	few	TGTGCCAGCAGCGCATTTTCCGGGACGGAAAGCTCCTACGAGCAGTACTTC	CASSAFSGTESSYEQYF
TRBJ2-3	TRBD1	TRBV14	few	TGTGCCAGCAGCAGACAGGGGTTAGATACGCAGTATTTT	CASSRQGLDTQYF
TRBJ1-2	TRBD1	TRBV4-1	.	TGCGCCAGCAGCCCCAAGACAGGGGTGCATGGCTACACCTTC	CASSPKTGVHGYTF
TRBJ2-5	.	TRBV20-1	.	TGCAGTGCTAGGGACATGGACAGAGAACAAGAGACCCAGTACTTC	CSARDMDREQETQYF
TRBJ1-2	TRBD1	TRBV2	many	TGTGCCAGCACGGGACAGGGACTCTATGGCTACACCTTC	CASTGQGLYGYTF
TRBJ1-5	.	TRBV2	many	TGTGCCAGCAGTGGGGCTCCAGGTGGCAATCAGCCCCAGCATTTT	CASSGAPGGNQPQHF
TRBJ2-7	.	TRBV27	few	TGTGCCAGCAGGGGGCGCGGGGAGCAGTACTTC	CASRGRGEQYF
TRBJ2-1	.	TRBV10-3	many	TGTGCCATCAGTGAGTCGGAGAATGAGCAGTTCTTC	CAISESENEQFF
TRBJ1-4	.	TRBV7-9	many	TGTGCCAGCCTAGACACAAGGACACCAACTAATGAAAAACTGTTTTTT	CASLDTRTPTNEKLFF
TRBJ2-2	TRBD1	TRBV6-6	many	TGTGCCAGCAACCCCCCGACAGGGGGACGAGGCGGGGAGCTGTTTTTT	CASNPPTGGRGGELFF
TRBJ2-7	TRBD2	TRBV4-3	many	TGCGCCAGCAGCCAACGACTAGCTGCGGGCGAGCAGTACTTC	CASSQRLAAGEQYF
TRBJ2-3	.	TRBV3-1	.	TGTGCCAGCAGCCAAGACGGGCAGGACAGCGATACGCAGTATTTT	CASSQDGQDSDTQYF
TRBJ2-7	.	TRBV6-2/TRBV6-3	many	TGTGCCAGCAGTTACGGGCCCGCAGCGTACGAGCAGTACTTC	CASSYGPAAYEQYF
TRBJ2-2	.	TRBV12-3/TRBV12-4	many	TGTGCCAGCAGTCTCCCCCTGGGGGCCGACGGGGAGCTGTTTTTT	CASSLPLGADGELFF
TRBJ1-2	TRBD1	TRBV6-5	.	TGTACCAGCAGTTCACAGGGACAGGGGGCGATTGGCTACACCTTC	CTSSSQGQGAIGYTF
TRBJ2-7	.	TRBV27	many	TGCGCCAGCAGCTTGGGGGGTCCTGGGGAGCAGTACTTC	CASSLGGPGEQYF
TRBJ2-2	.	TRBV7-9	many	TGTGCCAGCAGCCGCGACAGCGGGGAGCTGTTTTTT	CASSRDSGELFF
TRBJ2-1	TRBD2	TRBV14	few	TGTGCCAGCAGCCCCTCCCCATCACGGACTAGCGGGAGTTACAATGAGCAGTTCTTC	CASSPSPSRTSGSYNEQFF
TRBJ1-2	.	TRBV12-2	.	TGTGCAAGTCGCTTAGTTGAACTCCACCCCGTCGACCTATGGCTCAAGCATAGGCCTTCTCACACCTTC	CASRLVELHPVDLWLKHRPSHTF
TRBJ1-2	TRBD1	TRBV4-1	many	TGCGCCAGCAGCCAAGGAACAGGGGCGCACTATGGCTACACCTTC	CASSQGTGAHYGYTF
TRBJ2-7	.	TRBV20-1	few	TGCAGTGCTAGAGAACGGGCTTCCTACGAGCAGTACTTC	CSARERASYEQYF
TRBJ2-7	.	TRBV5-1	many	TGCGCCAGCAGCTTGGTATTTGGGGGATACGAGCAGTACTTC	CASSLVFGGYEQYF
TRBJ2-5	.	TRBV4-2	.	TGTGCCAGCAGCCAAGGAGGGGCCCGCGGGGCTAGCTGGCGAGAGACCCAGTACTTC	CASSQGGARGASWRETQYF
TRBJ2-2	.	TRBV28	many	TGTGCCAGCAGTTTCTGGGGGGCGGACACCGGGGAGCTGTTTTTT	CASSFWGADTGELFF
TRBJ1-1	.	TRBV5-1	.	TGCGCCAGCGGCCCGGAACAGCTACGGAACACTGAAGCTTTCTTT	CASGPEQLRNTEAFF
TRBJ2-3	TRBD2	TRBV12-3/TRBV12-4	many	TGTGCCAGCAGTTGGGGACTAGCGGGCACAGATACGCAGTATTTT	CASSWGLAGTDTQYF
TRBJ2-2	.	TRBV28	.	TGTGCCAGCAGTCTGAGGCCTGAGGGGGTGTACTCCGGGGAGCTGTTTTTT	CASSLRPEGVYSGELFF